What follows is one T cell receptor beta chain and its context. The data belong to a study of shared clonotypes between healthy human individuals. Roughly 90 million PBMCs went into genomic DNA for unsorted samples. CDR3 length: 14 residues. Germline V gene sequence: CDR1 MDHEN, CDR2 SYDVKM. V dropped 3 bases and J dropped 4 bases, with 9 bases sitting between them. How the authors handled the data: ImmunoSEQ junction-only sequences lacked quality scores, so their filtering differed. Sequencing was performed with immunoSEQ multiplex PCR; in TCRdb, only in-frame clones are kept and a portion is missing. That table is the source of V, J and clone size, and D and trimming were worked out from the DNA. The table includes fewer than 600,000 clones, approximately 80% detected once.

The specimen sequenced was PBMCs. The rearrangement links TRBV28 to TRBJ1-4, with TRBD1 as a possible D gene (6 bases). The TCR was taken from a woman between 35 and 50 years old in good health. Some clones in this sample may be carry-over from other donors' samples. The DNA for the CDR3 is TGTGCCAGCAGTTTCAGACAGGTTAATGAAAAACTGTTTTTT. Its translation: CASSFRQVNEKLFF.